This is a list of T cell receptor beta chains from one sample in a study of memory CD4+ T cells and cytomegalovirus serostatus. Clones were sequenced by immunoSEQ multiplex PCR, and TCRdb holds only the in-frame ones, with some missing. Among 50,000 to 75,000 clones listed, about 81% were seen once. The sequenced material came from memory CD4+ T cells from blood. Receptors were obtained from an adult in good health and CMV-seronegative. Both conserved end residues are part of each CDR3. The order of the fields is clone size, V gene, J gene, CDR3 protein. A clone size is listed for some rows: how often the clone was seen (once, few, many), or a class if it is expanded.

size: -
V: TRBV19
J: TRBJ1-6
CDR3: CASSSSGGQAFNSPLHF

size: once
V: TRBV5-4
J: TRBJ2-1
CDR3: CASSSGTGGYNEQFF

size: -
V: TRBV4-1
J: TRBJ2-7
CDR3: CASSHGTGPYEQYF

size: -
V: TRBV7-8
J: TRBJ1-1
CDR3: CASSLGGSDNAEAFF

size: -
V: TRBV5-1
J: TRBJ1-2
CDR3: CASSLDWGANYGYTF

size: -
V: TRBV7-2
J: TRBJ1-6
CDR3: CASSLANSPLHF

size: few
V: TRBV7-8
J: TRBJ2-7
CDR3: CASSPPAQPPYEQYF

size: -
V: TRBV5-1
J: TRBJ1-2
CDR3: CASSPGTAEGALYGYTF

size: -
V: TRBV7-6
J: TRBJ2-7
CDR3: CASSLVRGEQYF

size: -
V: TRBV2
J: TRBJ1-4
CDR3: CASSDQATNEKLFF

size: -
V: TRBV6-4
J: TRBJ2-2
CDR3: CASSASGDTGELFF

size: -
V: TRBV11-3
J: TRBJ2-7
CDR3: CASSPRQGREQYF

size: -
V: TRBV18
J: TRBJ2-4
CDR3: CASSPGGRGLAKNIQYF

size: once
V: TRBV15
J: TRBJ1-5
CDR3: CATSNRNQPQHF

size: -
V: TRBV7-9
J: TRBJ2-1
CDR3: CASSIGQTNNEQFF

size: -
V: TRBV11-2
J: TRBJ1-3
CDR3: CASSSGPGGNTIYF

size: once
V: TRBV7-3
J: TRBJ1-2
CDR3: CASSADGGAYGYTF

size: -
V: TRBV19
J: TRBJ1-2
CDR3: CASSITLNYGYTF

size: few
V: TRBV6-5
J: TRBJ1-6
CDR3: CASREDSARRSLHF

size: -
V: TRBV5-5
J: TRBJ1-1
CDR3: CASSSGPNTEAFF

size: -
V: TRBV27
J: TRBJ2-5
CDR3: CASSLRARDRSQETQYF

size: few
V: TRBV6-5
J: TRBJ1-5
CDR3: CASSSQGRVGQPQHF

size: -
V: TRBV10-3
J: TRBJ2-7
CDR3: CAIKKDSSSSYEQYF

size: -
V: TRBV11-2
J: TRBJ2-2
CDR3: CASSWTLPNTGELFF

size: once
V: TRBV6-1
J: TRBJ2-1
CDR3: CASRDRGGLTNEQFF

size: -
V: TRBV10-3
J: TRBJ1-5
CDR3: CAISDTGDGQPQHF

size: -
V: TRBV2
J: TRBJ2-3
CDR3: CASSEVSGKTTDTQYF

size: -
V: TRBV5-8
J: TRBJ1-1
CDR3: CASSRGPFDTEAFF

size: -
V: TRBV2
J: TRBJ1-4
CDR3: CASSEQGREKLFF

size: -
V: TRBV29-1
J: TRBJ1-2
CDR3: CSVLPTGGYGYTF